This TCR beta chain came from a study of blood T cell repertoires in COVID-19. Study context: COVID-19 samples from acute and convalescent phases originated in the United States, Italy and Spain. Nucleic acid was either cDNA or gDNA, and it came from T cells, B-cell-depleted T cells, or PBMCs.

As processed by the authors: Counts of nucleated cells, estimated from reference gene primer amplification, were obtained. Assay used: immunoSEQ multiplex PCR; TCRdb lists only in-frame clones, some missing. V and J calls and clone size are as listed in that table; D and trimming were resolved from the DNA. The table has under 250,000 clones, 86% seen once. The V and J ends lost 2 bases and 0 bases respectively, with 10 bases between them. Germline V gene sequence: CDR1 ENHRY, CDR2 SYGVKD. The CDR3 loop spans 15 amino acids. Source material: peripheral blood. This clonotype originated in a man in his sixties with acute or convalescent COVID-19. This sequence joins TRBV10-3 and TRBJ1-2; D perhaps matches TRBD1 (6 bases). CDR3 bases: TGTGCCATCAGTGAGCTGGGGGGGCCTAACTATGGCTACACCTTC. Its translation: CAISELGGPNYGYTF.